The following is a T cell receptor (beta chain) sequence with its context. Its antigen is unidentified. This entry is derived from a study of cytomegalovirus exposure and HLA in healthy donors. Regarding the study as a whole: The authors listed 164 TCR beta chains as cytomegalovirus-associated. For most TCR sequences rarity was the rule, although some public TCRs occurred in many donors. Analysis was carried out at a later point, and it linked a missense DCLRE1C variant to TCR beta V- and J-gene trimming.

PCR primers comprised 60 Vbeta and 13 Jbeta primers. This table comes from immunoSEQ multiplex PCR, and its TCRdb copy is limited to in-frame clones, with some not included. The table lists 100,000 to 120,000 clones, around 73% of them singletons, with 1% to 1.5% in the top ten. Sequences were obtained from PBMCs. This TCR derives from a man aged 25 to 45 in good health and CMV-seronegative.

The CDR3 here is CSVERGYNEQFF. CDR3 sequence (DNA): TGCAGCGTTGAAAGGGGCTACAATGAGCAGTTCTTC. This chain joins TRBV29-1 and TRBJ2-1; TRBD1 might be the D (5 bases). The CDR3 totals 12 residues. CDR1 is SQVTM and CDR2 is ANQGSEA in the germline V gene. V was trimmed by 2 bases and J by 3 bases, leaving 5 bases between them.